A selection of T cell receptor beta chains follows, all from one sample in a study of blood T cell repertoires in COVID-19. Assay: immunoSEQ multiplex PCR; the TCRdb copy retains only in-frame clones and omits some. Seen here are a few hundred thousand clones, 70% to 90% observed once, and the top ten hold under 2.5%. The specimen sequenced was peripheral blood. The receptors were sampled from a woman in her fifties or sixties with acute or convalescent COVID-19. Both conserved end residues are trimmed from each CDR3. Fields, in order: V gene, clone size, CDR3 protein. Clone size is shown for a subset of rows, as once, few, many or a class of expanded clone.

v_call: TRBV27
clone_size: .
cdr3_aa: ASTRGGLDIVNEQF

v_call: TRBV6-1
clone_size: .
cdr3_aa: ASSEMLSSEQY

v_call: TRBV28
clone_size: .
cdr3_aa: ASSRPLAGLGTDTQY

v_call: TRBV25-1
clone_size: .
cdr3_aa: ASSPGTGHTDTQY

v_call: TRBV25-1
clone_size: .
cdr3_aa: ASSEDTRTSATDTQY

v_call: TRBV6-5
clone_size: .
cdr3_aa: ASKGQGACT

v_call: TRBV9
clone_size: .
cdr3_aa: ASSVGGSSTDTQY

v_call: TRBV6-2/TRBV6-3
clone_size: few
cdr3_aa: ASSHPVYIVNTEAF

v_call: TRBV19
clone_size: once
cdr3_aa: ASSQTGGPGSEQF

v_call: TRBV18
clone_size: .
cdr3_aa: ASSPGTGGFDYGYT

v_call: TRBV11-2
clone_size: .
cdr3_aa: ASSPDRFTGELF

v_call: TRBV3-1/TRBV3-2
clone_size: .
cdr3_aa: ASSPEGAGGYSPLH

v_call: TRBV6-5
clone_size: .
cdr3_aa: ASSRGTGDGYT

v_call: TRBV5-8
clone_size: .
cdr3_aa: ASRPGTGTLNYGYT

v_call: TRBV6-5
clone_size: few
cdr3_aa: ASRDSGQPFEQY

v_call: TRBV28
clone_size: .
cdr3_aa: ASSFLREDTIY

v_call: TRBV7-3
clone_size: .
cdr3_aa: ASSGDRGDTQY

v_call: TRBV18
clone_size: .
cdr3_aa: ASSPTRAETNEKLF

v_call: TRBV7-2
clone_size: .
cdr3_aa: ASSLSGAGNTIY

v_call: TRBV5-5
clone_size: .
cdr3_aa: ASSLTTGGWDEQF

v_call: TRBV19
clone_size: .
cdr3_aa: ASRAREKLF

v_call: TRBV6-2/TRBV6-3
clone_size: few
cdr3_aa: ASSYTGQGANQPQH

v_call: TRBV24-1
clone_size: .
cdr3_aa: ATLAGGTNEQF

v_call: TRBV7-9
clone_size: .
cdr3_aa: ASSSPRREDEQY

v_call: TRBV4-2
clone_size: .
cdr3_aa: ASSPGLDEKLF

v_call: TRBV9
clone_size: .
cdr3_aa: ASSKQGETEAF

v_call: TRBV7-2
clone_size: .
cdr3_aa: ASSFMDGQGDTEAF

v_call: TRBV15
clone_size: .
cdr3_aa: ATSRDGGTGADTQY

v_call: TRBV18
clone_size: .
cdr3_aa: ASSPSAGVTSGSDQETQY

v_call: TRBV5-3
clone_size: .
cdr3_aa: ARSLVGGKAYNEQF

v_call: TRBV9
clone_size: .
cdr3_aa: ASSVNMNTEAF

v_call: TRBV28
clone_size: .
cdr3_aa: ASSFLGAKFGAEAF

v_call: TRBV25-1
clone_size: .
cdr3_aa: ASSDTGTGSSYEQY

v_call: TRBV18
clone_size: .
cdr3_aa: ASSPSSPNGYT

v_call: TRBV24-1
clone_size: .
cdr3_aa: ATSDPGQGSYEQY

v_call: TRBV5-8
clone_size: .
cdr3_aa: ASSRDRGDQPQH

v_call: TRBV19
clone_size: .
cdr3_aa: ASSMDRGTGELF

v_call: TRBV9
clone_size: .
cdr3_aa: ASSGRDRYTEAF

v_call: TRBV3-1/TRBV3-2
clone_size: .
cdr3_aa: ASSQDDRVPLYEQY

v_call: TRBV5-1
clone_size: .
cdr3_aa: ASSLGRVSETQY

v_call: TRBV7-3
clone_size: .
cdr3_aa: ASSSPSTDTQY

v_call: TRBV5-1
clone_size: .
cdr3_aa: ASSPGKSNQPQH

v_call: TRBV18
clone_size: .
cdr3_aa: ASSWGPLEAF

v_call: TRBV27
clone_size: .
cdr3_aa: ASTPLGSGRARDEQF

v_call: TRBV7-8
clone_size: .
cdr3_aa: ASSLGRGTDTQY

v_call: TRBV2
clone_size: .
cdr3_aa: ASSRQVSGNTIY

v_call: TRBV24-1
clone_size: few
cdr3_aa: ATSGQQGTEQY

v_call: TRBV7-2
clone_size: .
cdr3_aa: ASSLESSQPQH

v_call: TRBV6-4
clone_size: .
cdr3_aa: ASSRRGSSYNEQF

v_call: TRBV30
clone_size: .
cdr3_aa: AWGLAGASSYNEQF

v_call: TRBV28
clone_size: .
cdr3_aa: ASNPAGGDGYT

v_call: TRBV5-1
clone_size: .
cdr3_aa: ASSDVGTATGNTIY

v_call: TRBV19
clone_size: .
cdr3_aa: ASTSTGSGAQH

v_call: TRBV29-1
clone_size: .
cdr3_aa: SVARADNEQF